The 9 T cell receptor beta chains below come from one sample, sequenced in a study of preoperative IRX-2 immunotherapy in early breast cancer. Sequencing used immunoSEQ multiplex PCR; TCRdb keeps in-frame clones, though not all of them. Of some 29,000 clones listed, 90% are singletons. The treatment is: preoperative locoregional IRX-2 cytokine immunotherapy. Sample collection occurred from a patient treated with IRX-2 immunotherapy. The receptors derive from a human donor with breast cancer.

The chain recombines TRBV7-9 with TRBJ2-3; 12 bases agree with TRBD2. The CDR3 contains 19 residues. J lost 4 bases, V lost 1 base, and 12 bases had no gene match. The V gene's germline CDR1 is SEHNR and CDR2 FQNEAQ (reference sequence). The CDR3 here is CASSLDLAGGPIGPDTQYF. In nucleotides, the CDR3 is TGTGCCAGCAGCTTAGATCTAGCGGGGGGGCCAATTGGTCCAGATACGCAGTATTTT.

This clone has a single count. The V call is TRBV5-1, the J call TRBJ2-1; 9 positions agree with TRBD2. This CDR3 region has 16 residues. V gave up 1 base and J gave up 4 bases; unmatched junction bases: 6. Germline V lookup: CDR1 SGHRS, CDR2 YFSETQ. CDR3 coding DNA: TGCGCCAGCAGCTTGTTGGCGGGAGGGGGATACAATGAGCAGTTCTTC. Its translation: CASSLLAGGGYNEQFF.

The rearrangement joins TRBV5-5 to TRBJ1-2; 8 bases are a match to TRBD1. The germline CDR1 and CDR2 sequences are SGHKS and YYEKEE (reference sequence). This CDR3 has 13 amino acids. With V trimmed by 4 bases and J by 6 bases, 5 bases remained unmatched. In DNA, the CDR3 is TGTGCCAGCAGCGAGACAGGGGTCGATGGCTACACCTTC. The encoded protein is CASSETGVDGYTF.

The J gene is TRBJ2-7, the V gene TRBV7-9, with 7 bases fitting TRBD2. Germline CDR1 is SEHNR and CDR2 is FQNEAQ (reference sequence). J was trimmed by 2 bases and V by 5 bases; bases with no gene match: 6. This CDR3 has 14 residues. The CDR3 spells CASSPRGGAYEQYF. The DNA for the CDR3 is TGTGCCAGCAGCCCCCGCGGGGGAGCCTACGAGCAGTACTTC.

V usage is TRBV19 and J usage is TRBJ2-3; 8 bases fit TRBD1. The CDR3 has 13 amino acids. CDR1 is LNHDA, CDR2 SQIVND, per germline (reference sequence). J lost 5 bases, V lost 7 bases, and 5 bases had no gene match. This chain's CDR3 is CASKTGGRDTQYF. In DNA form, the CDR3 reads TGTGCCAGTAAAACAGGGGGAAGAGATACGCAGTATTTT.

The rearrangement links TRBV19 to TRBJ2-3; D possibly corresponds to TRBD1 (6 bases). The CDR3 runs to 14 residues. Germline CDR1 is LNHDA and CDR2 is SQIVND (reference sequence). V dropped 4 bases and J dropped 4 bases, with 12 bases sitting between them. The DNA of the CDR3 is TGTGCCAGTAGTAAAAACAGGGCCGCAGATACGCAGTATTTT. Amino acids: CASSKNRAADTQYF.

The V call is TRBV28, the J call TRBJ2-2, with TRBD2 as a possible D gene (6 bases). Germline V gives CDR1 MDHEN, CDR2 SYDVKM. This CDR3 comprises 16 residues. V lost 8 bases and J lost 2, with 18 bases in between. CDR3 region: CASGVLAGSNTGELFF. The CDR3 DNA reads TGTGCCAGCGGAGTTTTGGCGGGAAGTAACACCGGGGAGCTGTTTTTT.

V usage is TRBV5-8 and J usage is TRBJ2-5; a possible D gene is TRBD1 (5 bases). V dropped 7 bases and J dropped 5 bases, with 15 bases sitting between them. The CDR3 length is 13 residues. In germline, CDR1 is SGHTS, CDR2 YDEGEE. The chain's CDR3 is CASVQGLVETQYF. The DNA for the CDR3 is TGTGCCAGCGTCCAGGGTTTGGTGGAGACCCAGTACTTC.

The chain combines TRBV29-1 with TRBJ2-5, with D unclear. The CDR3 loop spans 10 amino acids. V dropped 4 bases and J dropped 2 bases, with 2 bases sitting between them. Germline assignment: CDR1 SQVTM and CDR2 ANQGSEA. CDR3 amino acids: CSVGQETQYF. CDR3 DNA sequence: TGCAGCGTTGGGCAAGAGACCCAGTACTTC.